This T cell receptor (beta chain) was recorded in a study of control samples from healthy donors and cancer patients. Method: immunoSEQ multiplex PCR; TCRdb's copy keeps in-frame clones and lacks some. The top ten hold roughly 3.7% of the sample, which has about 110,000 clones, around 89% seen once. V dropped 1 base and J dropped 5 bases, with 11 bases sitting between them. CDR1 is LGHDT and CDR2 is YNNKEL in the germline V gene (reference sequence). The CDR3 has 15 amino acids. This chain uses TRBV3-1 (or the pseudogene TRBV3-2) with TRBJ2-2, with TRBD2 as a possible D gene (5 bases). The clonotype was recovered from a woman aged 55-69 years with lung cancer. Input material: PBMCs. The CDR3 nucleotides read TGTGCCAGCAGCCAAGGGGCGGACTTGACCGGGGAGCTGTTTTTT. Residues: CASSQGADLTGELFF.